The 18 T cell receptor beta chains listed next were all sequenced from one sample in a study of early T cells in non-severe SARS-CoV-2 infection. TCRdb itself ran the 5' RACE reads through MiXCR, one entry per CDR3 protein. The sample has about 110,000 distinct CDR3 sequences, roughly 12% seen once; the top ten hold 3% to 4.5%. The sample was whole blood, taken at baseline. The origin of the receptors is an adult who was a healthcare worker with PCR-confirmed SARS-CoV-2 infection or an uninfected control (not recorded which).

Only a few counts were recorded for this clonotype. This chain connects TRBV2 to TRBJ2-1, with 10 bases identical to TRBD2. The CDR3 is 14 residues long. J gave up 8 bases and V 8 bases, and 9 bases lay outside the gene matches. Germline loops: CDR1 SNHLY, CDR2 FYNNEI. The CDR3 DNA follows: TGTGCCAGCCTTAGGACTAGCGGACTCCATGAGCAGTTCTTC. It encodes CASLRTSGLHEQFF.

This clonotype has a count of ten or more. This chain joins TRBV6-5 and TRBJ1-6, with D perhaps TRBD1 (6 bases). This CDR3 is 15 amino acids long. Trimming removed 2 bases from V and 6 bases from J, with 11 bases in between. Germline assignment: CDR1 MNHEY and CDR2 SVGAGI. CDR3 amino acids: CASSYVGTSNSPLHF. The DNA for the CDR3 is TGTGCCAGCAGTTACGTCGGGACATCTAATTCACCCCTCCACTTT.

This clonotype has more than one count but fewer than ten. In nucleotides, the CDR3 is TGTGCCAGCACGGTCGGACAGGGTGGATATGGCTACACCTTC. Protein sequence: CASTVGQGGYGYTF. This chain links TRBV12-3 or TRBV12-4 with TRBJ1-2, with 8 bases matching TRBD1. Trimming took 7 bases from V and 5 from J; bases not matched to a gene: 9. CDR3 length equals 14 residues.

In its sample, this clonotype was seen many times. This chain links TRBV5-1 with TRBJ1-3; no firm D call. The CDR3 extends over 13 amino acids. Germline lookup yields CDR1 SGHRS and CDR2 YFSETQ. V was shortened by 6 bases and J by 0 bases, with 7 bases between the two germline ends. In DNA, the CDR3 is TGCGCCAGCACCGACAACTCTGGAAACACCATATATTTT. Translating gives CASTDNSGNTIYF.

V and J are TRBV20-1 and TRBJ1-4, with a tentative D call TRBD1 (5 bases). The CDR3 length is 12 residues. Looked up from germline, CDR1 is DFQATT and CDR2 is SNEGSKA (reference sequence). V was cut by 7 bases and J by 4 bases, with 10 bases left in between. In nucleotides, the CDR3 is TGCAGTGAGGGACCGATTAATGAAAAACTGTTTTTT. The encoded protein is CSEGPINEKLFF.

There are many counts of this clonotype. The chain is built from TRBV9 and TRBJ1-1; 7 positions match TRBD1. V shed 0 bases, J shed 2 bases, and the junction held 4 bases outside the gene matches. The CDR3 length is 15 residues. CDR1 and CDR2 (germline): SGDLS, YYNGEE. In nucleotides, the CDR3 is TGTGCCAGCAGCGTAGGGGGACAGTCAAACACTGAAGCTTTCTTT. This gives the protein CASSVGGQSNTEAFF.

The chain employs TRBV20-1 and TRBJ2-1; perhaps TRBD2 as D (5 bases). This CDR3 has 14 residues. The germline gives CDR1 DFQATT, CDR2 SNEGSKA (reference sequence). V was clipped by 4 bases and J by 6 bases, with 16 bases between them. CDR3 residues: CSANPRDSANEQFF. For the CDR3, the DNA is TGCAGTGCTAACCCCCGGGATTCTGCCAATGAGCAGTTCTTC.

This clonotype was seen a handful of times. This chain uses TRBV6-2 or TRBV6-3 with TRBJ2-3; the D gene could be TRBD1 or TRBD2 (6 bases each). Germline lookup yields CDR1 MNHEY and CDR2 SVGEGT. The V end lost 2 bases, the J end lost 5 bases, and 17 bases lay between the germline ends. The CDR3 runs to 16 residues. The chain's CDR3 is CASSYHPGAPKDTQYF. The CDR3 coding sequence is TGTGCCAGCAGTTACCATCCGGGGGCACCCAAAGATACGCAGTATTTT.

The rearrangement uses TRBV6-1 and TRBJ1-5, with a tentative D call TRBD1 (5 bases). The CDR3 has 15 residues. Trimming cost V 2 bases and J 2 bases, with 10 bases left between them. CDR1 MNHNS and CDR2 SASEGT come from the germline V gene. The CDR3: CASSELSRGNQPQHF. The CDR3 DNA sequence: TGTGCCAGCAGTGAATTATCCAGGGGCAATCAGCCCCAGCATTTT.

This clonotype was counted many times. The gene calls are TRBV28 and TRBJ1-5; tentatively, D is TRBD1 (5 bases). The V end was cut by 3 bases, the J end by 5 bases, with 8 bases between. The CDR3 is 13 amino acids. The germline V gene has CDR1 MDHEN and CDR2 SYDVKM. CDR3 region: CASSFVRDQPQHF. The CDR3 DNA follows: TGTGCCAGCAGTTTTGTCAGGGATCAGCCCCAGCATTTT.

This clonotype was counted at least ten times. This rearrangement joins TRBV12-3 or TRBV12-4 to TRBJ2-5; D not resolved. This CDR3 spans 13 amino acids. V dropped 0 bases and J dropped 7 bases, with 9 bases sitting between them. CDR3 bases: TGTGCCAGCAGTTTAGCTCCGACGGGGACCCAGTACTTC. Protein: CASSLAPTGTQYF.

This clonotype was observed a handful of times. The chain recombines TRBV4-1 with TRBJ2-7; possibly TRBD1 or TRBD2 for D (9 bases each). The V end lost 0 bases, the J end lost 4 bases, and 28 bases lay between the germline ends. CDR3 size: 20 residues. CDR1 MGHRA and CDR2 YSYEKL come from the germline V gene. The CDR3 protein is CASSQEGDRGASGDSYEQYF. The CDR3 nucleotides are TGCGCCAGCAGCCAAGAAGGAGACAGGGGGGCTAGCGGGGACTCTTACGAGCAGTACTTC.

This chain uses TRBV7-8 with TRBJ2-1; TRBD2 matches 10 bases. CDR1 and CDR2 from the germline V gene are SGHVS and FQNEAQ. This CDR3 has 16 residues. With 5 bases clipped from V and 7 bases from J, the junction kept 11 bases outside the gene matches. The DNA of the CDR3 is TGTGCCAGCAGCATATACGTAGCGGGAGGACGGAATGAGCAGTTCTTC. Translation gives CASSIYVAGGRNEQFF. Complete variable domain (other parts from reference TRBV7-8 and TRBJ2-1): GAGVSQSPRYKVAKRGQDVALRCDPISGHVSLFWYQQALGQGPEFLTYFQNEAQLDKSGLPSDRFFAERPEGSVSTLKIQRTQQEDSAVYLCASSIYVAGGRNEQFFGPGTRLTVL.

This clonotype was seen a handful of times. The V call is TRBV20-1, the J call TRBJ2-3, with 12 bases identical to TRBD2. The germline gives CDR1 DFQATT, CDR2 SNEGSKA (reference sequence). The CDR3 consists of 17 residues. The junction had 13 bases not matched to a gene; V was cut back by 6 bases and J by 3 bases. The CDR3 protein is CSAPAPLAGGGTDTQYF. The CDR3 region has the DNA TGCAGTGCCCCCGCCCCCCTAGCGGGAGGGGGGACAGATACGCAGTATTTT.

This clonotype has a count of ten or more. The chain is built from TRBV6-2 or TRBV6-3 and TRBJ2-2; 8 positions match TRBD2. The ends lost 6 bases at V and 4 bases at J; junction bases unmatched: 13. CDR1 is MNHEY, CDR2 SVGEGT, per germline. The CDR3 extends over 17 amino acids. The CDR3 DNA follows: TGTGCCAGCAGCCCCTGGAGGCGGGGGGTAACCACCGGGGAGCTGTTTTTT. Encoded protein: CASSPWRRGVTTGELFF.

CDR3 coding DNA: TGCAGCGTTGCGGGGACAGCCTACGAGCAGTACTTC. It yields the protein CSVAGTAYEQYF. The rearrangement links TRBV29-1 to TRBJ2-7, with TRBD1 matching over 7 bases. Trimming cost V 4 bases and J 2 bases; bases outside gene matches: 2. Germline CDR1 and CDR2: SQVTM and ANQGSEA. The CDR3 covers 12 residues.

This clonotype was counted a few times. The chain's CDR3 is CANEEGNTEAFF. The CDR3 nucleotides read TGTGCCAATGAGGAAGGAAACACTGAAGCTTTCTTT. The gene calls are TRBV7-9 and TRBJ1-1, with D uncertain. Germline V lookup: CDR1 SEHNR, CDR2 FQNEAQ (reference sequence). Trimming cost V 10 bases and J 2 bases, with 11 bases left between them. The CDR3 has 12 residues.

The rearrangement joins TRBV9 to TRBJ2-3; D is unclear. The CDR3 runs 18 residues. The germline V gene has CDR1 SGDLS and CDR2 YYNGEE. Between the trimmed V and J ends, which lost 3 bases and 0 bases, there was a span of 20 bases. CDR3 residues: CASSGGSLPWVSTDTQYF. The CDR3 bases are TGTGCCAGCAGCGGAGGATCTCTTCCTTGGGTGAGCACAGATACGCAGTATTTT.